The 9 T cell receptor beta chains reported below all come from one sample, sequenced in a study of OX40 agonist ivuxolimab in advanced cancers. Libraries came from the immunoSEQ multiplex PCR assay. What TCRdb holds here is the immuneACCESS table cut down to in-frame rearrangements. Part of the clones is not present; checked against another copy, under half of the missing clones reflect an unresolved V gene, and the others are unexplained. Here the sample has about 89,000 clones; around 90% occur a single time. 0.71% of the sample comes from the top ten. The sample consisted of CD4+ or CD8+ T cells sorted from blood, taken in a trial of the OX40 agonist ivuxolimab. Receptor source: an adult with an advanced solid tumor such as melanoma, head and neck, liver or kidney cancer.

A note on this clone: The sample has other DNA sequences that encode this CDR3 too. As DNA, the CDR3 is TGTGCCAGCAGCCCTGGGGCGGCGAACACTGAAGCTTTCTTT. It specifies CASSPGAANTEAFF. This rearrangement joins TRBV7-2 to TRBJ1-1; D possibly corresponds to TRBD1 (5 bases). The V end was cut by 5 bases, the J end by 1 base, with 11 bases between. Germline loops: CDR1 SGHTA, CDR2 FQGNSA. This CDR3 contains 14 residues. Looking up the rest from reference TRBV7-2 and TRBJ1-1 gives the full variable domain: GAGVSQSPSNKVTEKGKDVELRCDPISGHTALYWYRQSLGQGLEFLIYFQGNSAPDKSGLPSDRFSAERTGGSVSTLTIQRTQQEDSAVYLCASSPGAANTEAFFGQGTRLTVV.

This clone was observed a single time. The chain combines TRBV11-2 with TRBJ2-1, with TRBD2 matching over 11 bases. The CDR3 has 15 residues. The V segment lost 4 bases and the J segment 5 bases; nucleotides outside the gene matches: 4. The germline CDR1 and CDR2 sequences are SGHAT and FQNNGV. CDR3 sequence (DNA): TGTGCCAGCAGCTACTTGACTAGCGGGAACAATGAGCAGTTCTTC. Residues: CASSYLTSGNNEQFF.

CDR3 nucleotide sequence: TGTGCCAGCAGCTCCCCTACGACAGGGAGCCAAGGCTACACCTTC. Translating it yields CASSSPTTGSQGYTF. The V call is TRBV7-2, the J call TRBJ1-2; 7 bases align to TRBD1. CDR1 is SGHTA, CDR2 FQGNSA, per germline. V dropped 4 bases and J dropped 8; count of bases not matched to a gene: 13. This CDR3 spans 15 amino acids.

The sample holds a few counts of this clone. V usage is TRBV5-1 and J usage is TRBJ1-1; D possibly corresponds to TRBD1 (6 bases). Per the germline V gene, CDR1 is SGHRS and CDR2 is YFSETQ. The CDR3 has 15 residues. Trimming stripped 4 bases from V and 1 base from J, with 14 bases between. DNA for the CDR3: TGCGCCAGCAGCAAAACCGGGACAACGAACACTGAAGCTTTCTTT. It codes for CASSKTGTTNTEAFF.

This chain links TRBV6-1 with TRBJ1-5, with D uncertain. Germline V gene data show CDR1 as MNHNS and CDR2 as SASEGT. The CDR3 covers 14 residues. Deletions cut 4 bases from V and 3 bases from J, with 10 bases between. CDR3 sequence (DNA): TGTGCCAGCAGTGCAGTGGATACCAATCAGCCCCAGCATTTT. It yields the protein CASSAVDTNQPQHF.

This clone was picked up one time. The CDR3 DNA follows: TGTGCCAGCAGGAGGGGAGGGGGGGAAGTGAATGAGCAGTTCTTC. It translates to CASRRGGGEVNEQFF. The chain uses TRBV28 and TRBJ2-1; tentatively, D is TRBD2 (7 bases). Between the trimmed V and J ends, which lost 6 bases and 7 bases, there was a span of 19 bases. Germline CDR1 is MDHEN and CDR2 is SYDVKM. The CDR3 totals 15 residues.

The chain couples TRBV5-6 to TRBJ2-7; D is undetermined. Germline CDR1 and CDR2: SGHDT and YYEEEE. V lost 3 bases, J lost 7 bases, and 8 bases lay in between. The CDR3 is 11 residues long. The CDR3 region is CASSSGPEQYF. Written as DNA, the CDR3 is TGTGCCAGCAGCTCTGGACCGGAGCAGTACTTC.

The rearrangement joins TRBV27 to TRBJ2-1, with 8 bases identical to TRBD2. The CDR3 has 14 residues. Looked up from germline, CDR1 is MNHEY and CDR2 is SMNVEV (reference sequence). The V gene end was trimmed by 6 bases and the J gene end by 6 bases; junction bases not matched to a gene: 7. The CDR3 is CASRRGLAGNEQFF. CDR3 DNA: TGTGCCAGCAGGAGGGGTCTAGCGGGCAATGAGCAGTTCTTC.

The chain employs TRBV6-5 and TRBJ2-1; D remains ambiguous. This CDR3 spans 16 amino acids. V was clipped by 2 bases and J by 4 bases, with 15 bases between them. Per the germline V gene, CDR1 is MNHEY and CDR2 is SVGAGI. DNA of the CDR3: TGTGCCAGCAGTTACCAAGTGGGGTCACGATACAATGAGCAGTTCTTC. Translation: CASSYQVGSRYNEQFF.